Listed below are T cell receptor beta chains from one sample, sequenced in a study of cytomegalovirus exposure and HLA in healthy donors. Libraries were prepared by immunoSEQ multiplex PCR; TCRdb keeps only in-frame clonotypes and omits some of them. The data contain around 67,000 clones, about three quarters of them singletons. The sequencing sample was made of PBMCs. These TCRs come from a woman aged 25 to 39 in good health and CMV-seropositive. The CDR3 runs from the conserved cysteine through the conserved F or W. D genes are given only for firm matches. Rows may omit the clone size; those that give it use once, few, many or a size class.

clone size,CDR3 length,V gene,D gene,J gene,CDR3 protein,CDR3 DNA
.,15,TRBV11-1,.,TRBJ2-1,CASSLVGSSYNEQFF,TGTGCCAGCAGCTTAGTAGGGAGCTCCTACAATGAGCAGTTCTTC
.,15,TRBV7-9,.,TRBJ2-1,CASSHDSISRSEQFF,TGTGCCAGCAGCCACGACTCAATCTCACGCAGTGAGCAGTTCTTC
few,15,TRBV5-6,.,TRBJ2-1,CASSAQGDSYNEQFF,TGTGCCAGCAGCGCTCAAGGGGACTCCTACAATGAGCAGTTCTTC
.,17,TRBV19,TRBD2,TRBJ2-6,CASSLGLAGVGANVLTF,TGTGCCAGTAGTCTTGGACTAGCGGGAGTGGGGGCCAACGTCCTGACTTTC
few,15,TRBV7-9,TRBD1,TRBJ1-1,CASSLAGQRNTEAFF,TGTGCCAGCAGCTTAGCGGGACAGAGAAACACTGAAGCTTTCTTT
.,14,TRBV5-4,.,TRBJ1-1,CASSLEPGITEAFF,TGTGCCAGCAGCTTGGAACCGGGGATCACTGAAGCTTTCTTT
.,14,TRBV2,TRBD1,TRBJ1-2,CASIRDRIDYGYTF,TGTGCCAGCATCAGGGACAGGATTGACTATGGCTACACCTTC
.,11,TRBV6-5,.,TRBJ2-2,CASGRAGELFF,TGTGCCAGCGGGCGTGCCGGGGAGCTGTTTTTT
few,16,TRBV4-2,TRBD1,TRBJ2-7,CASSQVLGTVSYEQYF,TGTGCCAGCAGCCAAGTCCTCGGGACAGTTTCCTACGAGCAGTACTTC
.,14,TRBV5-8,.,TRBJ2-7,CASSLRRYSYEQYF,TGTGCCAGCAGCTTGCGGAGGTACTCCTACGAGCAGTACTTC
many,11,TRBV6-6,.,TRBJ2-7,CASGESYEQYF,TGTGCCAGCGGAGAAAGCTACGAGCAGTACTTC
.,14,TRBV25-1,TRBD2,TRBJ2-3,CASSAGTSGKSQYF,TGTGCCAGCAGTGCCGGGACTAGCGGGAAGTCGCAGTATTTT
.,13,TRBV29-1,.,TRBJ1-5,CSCRDNFNQPQHF,TGCAGCTGCCGGGACAACTTCAATCAGCCCCAGCATTTT
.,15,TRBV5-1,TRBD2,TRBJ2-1,CASSSSGTTYNEQFF,TGCGCCAGCAGCTCTAGCGGGACCACCTACAATGAGCAGTTCTTC
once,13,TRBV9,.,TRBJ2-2,CASRVGQDGELFF,TGTGCCAGCAGGGTGGGGCAGGACGGGGAGCTGTTTTTT
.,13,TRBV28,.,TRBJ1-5,CASRSGGSQPQHF,TGTGCCAGCCGTTCCGGGGGGAGTCAGCCCCAGCATTTT
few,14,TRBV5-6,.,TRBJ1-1,CASSPDTGNTEAFF,TGTGCCAGCAGTCCTGATACTGGGAACACTGAAGCTTTCTTT
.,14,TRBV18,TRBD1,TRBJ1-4,CASSPGQPNEKLFF,TGTGCCAGCTCACCGGGACAGCCCAATGAAAAACTGTTTTTT
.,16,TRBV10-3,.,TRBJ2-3,CAIRFRSGASTDTQYF,TGTGCCATCAGGTTTAGGAGCGGCGCTAGCACAGATACGCAGTATTTT
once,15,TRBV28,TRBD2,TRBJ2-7,CASSPILAGGGEQYF,TGTGCCAGCAGTCCAATACTAGCGGGAGGGGGGGAGCAGTACTTC
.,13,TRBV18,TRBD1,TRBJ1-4,CASSQLRGEKLFF,TGTGCCAGCTCACAGCTCAGGGGGGAAAAACTGTTTTTT
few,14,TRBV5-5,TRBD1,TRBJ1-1,CASSSTDRGTEAFF,TGTGCCAGCAGCTCTACGGACAGGGGGACTGAAGCTTTCTTT
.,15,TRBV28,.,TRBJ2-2,CASSLFVLGTGELFF,TGTGCCAGCAGTTTATTCGTACTAGGAACCGGGGAGCTGTTTTTT
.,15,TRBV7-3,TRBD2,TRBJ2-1,CASSWGLAGPNEQFF,TGTGCCAGCAGTTGGGGACTAGCGGGACCGAATGAGCAGTTCTTC
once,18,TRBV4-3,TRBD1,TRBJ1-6,CASSQDVDRGIGVSPLHF,TGCGCCAGCAGCCAAGACGTGGACAGGGGAATAGGTGTATCACCCCTCCACTTT
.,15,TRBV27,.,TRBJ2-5,CASSLSWGQWETQYF,TGTGCCAGCAGTTTATCTTGGGGGCAGTGGGAGACCCAGTACTTC
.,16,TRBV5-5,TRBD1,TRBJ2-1,CASSSWTGAGGTEQFF,TGTGCCAGCAGCTCATGGACAGGGGCAGGGGGTACAGAGCAGTTCTTC
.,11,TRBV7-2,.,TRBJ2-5,CASSTTRTQYF,TGTGCCAGCAGCACCACGAGGACCCAGTACTTC
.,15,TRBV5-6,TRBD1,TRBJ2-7,CASLSGDRGSYEQYF,TGTGCCAGCCTCTCCGGGGACAGGGGGTCCTACGAGCAGTACTTC
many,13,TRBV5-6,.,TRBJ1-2,CASSRQEIYGYTF,TGTGCCAGCAGCCGACAGGAGATCTATGGCTACACCTTC
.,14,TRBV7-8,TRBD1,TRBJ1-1,CASSIRDRNTEAFF,TGTGCCAGCAGCATCCGGGACAGGAACACTGAAGCTTTCTTT
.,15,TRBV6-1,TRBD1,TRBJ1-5,CASSHEGQLNQPQHF,TGTGCCAGCAGTCACGAGGGACAGCTCAATCAGCCCCAGCATTTT
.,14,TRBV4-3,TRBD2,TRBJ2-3,CASSQGLATDTQYF,TGCGCCAGCAGCCAGGGACTAGCGACAGATACGCAGTATTTT
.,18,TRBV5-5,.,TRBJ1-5,CASSPWPEGRAVNQPQHF,TGTGCCAGCAGCCCGTGGCCGGAGGGACGGGCCGTCAATCAGCCCCAGCATTTT
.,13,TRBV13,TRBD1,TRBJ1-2,CASSSGQNYGYTF,TGTGCCAGCAGCTCGGGACAGAACTATGGCTACACCTTC
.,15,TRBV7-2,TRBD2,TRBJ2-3,CASSLRTSGTDTQYF,TGTGCCAGCAGCTTAAGGACTAGCGGCACAGATACGCAGTATTTT
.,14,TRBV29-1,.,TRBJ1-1,CSVQLTEAPPGAFF,TGCAGCGTCCAGCTTACTGAAGCACCTCCGGGAGCTTTCTTT
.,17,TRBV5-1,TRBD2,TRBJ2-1,CASSILAGGFLDNEQFF,TGCGCCAGCAGCATATTAGCGGGAGGTTTTCTGGACAATGAGCAGTTCTTC
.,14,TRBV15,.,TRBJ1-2,CATSSQGNPQGYTF,TGTGCCACCAGCAGCCAGGGTAACCCTCAAGGCTACACCTTC
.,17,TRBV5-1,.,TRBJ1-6,CASSLPDINRGQAPLHF,TGCGCCAGCAGCTTGCCCGACATTAACAGAGGGCAGGCACCCCTCCACTTT